The clone carrying this T cell receptor beta chain was observed a few times. This sample was taken from a study of T-cell reconstitution after alpha-beta-depleted transplantation in children. Preparing the TCRbeta library involved the use of unique molecular identifiers. Each CDR3 protein is one row after TCRdb ran MiXCR on the PCR reads. The sample yields more than 150,000 distinct CDR3 sequences, roughly 14% seen once. The CDR3 has 17 residues. In germline, CDR1 is SGHRS, CDR2 YFSETQ. Trimming removed 4 bases at V and 0 bases at J, with 16 bases between. This receptor was obtained from a human donor who donated a stem cell graft to a child with acute lymphoblastic leukemia. The rearrangement uses TRBV5-1 and TRBJ2-2; D may correspond to TRBD1 or TRBD2 (5 bases each). Here the sequenced sample was PBMCs from the stem cell graft donor, taken from the stem cell graft. CDR3 in amino acids: CASSTRDVTSNTGELFF. For the CDR3, the DNA is TGCGCCAGCAGCACCCGGGACGTGACTTCGAACACCGGGGAGCTGTTTTTT.